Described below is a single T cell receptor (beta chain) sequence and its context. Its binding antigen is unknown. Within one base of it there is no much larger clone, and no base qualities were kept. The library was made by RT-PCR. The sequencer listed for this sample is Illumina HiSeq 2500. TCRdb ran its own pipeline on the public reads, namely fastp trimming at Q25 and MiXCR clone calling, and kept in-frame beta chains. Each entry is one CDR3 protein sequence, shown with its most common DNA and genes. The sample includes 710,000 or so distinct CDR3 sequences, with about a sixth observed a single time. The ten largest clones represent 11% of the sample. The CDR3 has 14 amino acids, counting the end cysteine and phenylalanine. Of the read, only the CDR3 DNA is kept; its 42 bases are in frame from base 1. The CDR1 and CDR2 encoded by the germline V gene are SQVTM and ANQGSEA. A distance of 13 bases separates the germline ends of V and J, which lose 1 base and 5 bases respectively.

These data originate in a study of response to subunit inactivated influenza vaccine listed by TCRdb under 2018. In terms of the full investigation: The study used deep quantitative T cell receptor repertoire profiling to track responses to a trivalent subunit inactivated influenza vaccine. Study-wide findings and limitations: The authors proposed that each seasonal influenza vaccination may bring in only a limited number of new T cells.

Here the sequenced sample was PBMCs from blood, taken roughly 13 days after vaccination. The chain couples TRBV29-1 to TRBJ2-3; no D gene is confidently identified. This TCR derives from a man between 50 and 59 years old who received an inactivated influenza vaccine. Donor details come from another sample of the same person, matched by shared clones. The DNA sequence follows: TGCAGCGTTGAAGGGGCCTCCGCCAGAGATACGCAGTATTTT. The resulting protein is CSVEGASARDTQYF.